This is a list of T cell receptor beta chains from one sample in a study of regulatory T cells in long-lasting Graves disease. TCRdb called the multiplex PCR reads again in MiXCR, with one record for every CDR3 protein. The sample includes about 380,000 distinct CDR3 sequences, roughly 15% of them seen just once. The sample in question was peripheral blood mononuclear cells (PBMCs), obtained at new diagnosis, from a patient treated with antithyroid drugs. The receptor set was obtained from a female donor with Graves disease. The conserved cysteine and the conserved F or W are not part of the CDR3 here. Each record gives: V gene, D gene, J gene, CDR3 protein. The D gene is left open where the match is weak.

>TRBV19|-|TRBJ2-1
ASSPPQTGRNEQF
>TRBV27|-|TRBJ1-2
ASSTNSDVYGYT
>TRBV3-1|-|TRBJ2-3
ASSQEGREPNTQY
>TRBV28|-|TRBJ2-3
ASSLCRVAASTDTQC
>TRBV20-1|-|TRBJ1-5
SARISPGVNQPQH
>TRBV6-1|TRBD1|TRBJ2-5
ASIDGQGAGTQY
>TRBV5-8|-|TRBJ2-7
ASSLVGGAPAYEQY
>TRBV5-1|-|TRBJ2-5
ASSRNLGETQY
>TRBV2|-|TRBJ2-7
ASSMPDEQY
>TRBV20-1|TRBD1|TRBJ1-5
SALGQVDNQPQH
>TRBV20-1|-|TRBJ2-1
SARRGPANEQF
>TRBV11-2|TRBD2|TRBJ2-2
ASSLVFDGGRATGELF
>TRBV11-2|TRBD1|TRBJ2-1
ASSLHPMTGGPYNEQF
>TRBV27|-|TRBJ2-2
ASSLAGELF
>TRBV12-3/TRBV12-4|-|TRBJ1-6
ASSLGDMNSPLH
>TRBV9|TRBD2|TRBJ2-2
ASSIRTSAVHTGELF
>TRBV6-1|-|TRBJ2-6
AAVGGPGANVLT
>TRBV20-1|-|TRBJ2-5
SASLDSREETQY
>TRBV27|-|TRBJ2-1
ASSLGASYYNEQF
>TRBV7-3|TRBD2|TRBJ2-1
ASSYFGLAGNEQF
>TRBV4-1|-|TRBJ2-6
ASSQLALKGLPGANVLT
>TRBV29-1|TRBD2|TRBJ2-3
SPLGEGDTQY
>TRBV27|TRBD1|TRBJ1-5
ASQVGGTGPQH
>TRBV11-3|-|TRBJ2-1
ASSLAGNPGNEQF
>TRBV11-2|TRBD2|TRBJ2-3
ASSPPSGGGGTDTQY
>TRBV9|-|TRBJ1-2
ASSGSVGSGYGYT